The rows below give T cell receptor beta chains drawn from one sample of a study of response to subunit inactivated influenza vaccine. TCRdb ran MiXCR on the RT-PCR reads and lists one entry per CDR3 protein. The sample consists of about 570,000 distinct CDR3 sequences, about 10% of them appearing once. The same sample was also studied in work on T cells expressing NK-cell markers.

The source was PBMCs from blood, collected on the day of vaccination. The receptors derive from a man aged 50 or older who received an inactivated influenza vaccine. Both conserved end residues are part of each CDR3. A D gene is named only where the DNA matches it firmly. Clone size, where shown, is once, few, many, or a class for clones that have expanded.

J,D,size,V,CDR3,DNA
TRBJ2-2,TRBD2,NA,TRBV7-3,CASSPSGSEAGELFF,TGTGCCAGCAGCCCGAGCGGGAGCGAAGCCGGGGAGCTGTTTTTT
TRBJ1-6,NA,NA,TRBV3-1,CASSQEETANSPLHF,TGTGCCAGCAGCCAGGAAGAGACGGCGAATTCACCCCTCCACTTT
TRBJ1-4,NA,few,TRBV4-2,CASSQDLRVNEKLFF,TGTGCCAGCAGCCAAGATCTACGGGTGAATGAAAAACTGTTTTTT
TRBJ2-3,NA,few,TRBV28,CASSLRENTDTQYF,TGTGCCAGCAGTTTAAGGGAGAACACAGATACGCAGTATTTT
TRBJ2-7,NA,NA,TRBV6-2/TRBV6-3,CASRRTRTYEQYF,TGTGCCAGCAGGAGGACGCGTACCTACGAGCAGTACTTC
TRBJ2-5,TRBD1,many,TRBV29-1,CSVDRGQGETQYF,TGCAGTGTTGACAGGGGGCAAGGAGAGACCCAGTACTTC
TRBJ2-7,NA,NA,TRBV6-2/TRBV6-3,CASSYPGRKQYF,TGTGCCAGCAGTTACCCGGGACGGAAGCAGTACTTC
TRBJ2-7,NA,NA,TRBV4-2,CASSQGYSDTYEQYF,TGTGCCAGCAGCCAAGGATATAGTGATACCTACGAGCAGTACTTC
TRBJ2-2,TRBD2,few,TRBV30,CAWERGANTGELFF,TGTGCCTGGGAGCGGGGAGCGAACACCGGGGAGCTGTTTTTT
TRBJ2-7,TRBD1,few,TRBV15,CATSRYRGRLGHAYEQYF,TGTGCCACCAGCAGGTACAGGGGCCGATTAGGGCACGCCTACGAGCAGTACTTC
TRBJ2-2,NA,few,TRBV20-1,CSATTAGTRNTGELFF,TGCAGTGCTACGACGGCCGGGACACGGAACACCGGGGAGCTGTTTTTT
TRBJ2-3,NA,many,TRBV5-1,CASSPPGNTDTQYF,TGCGCCAGCAGCCCCCCGGGAAACACAGATACGCAGTATTTT
TRBJ2-7,TRBD1,few,TRBV20-1,CSALTGGGYEQYF,TGCAGTGCATTGACAGGGGGTGGGTACGAGCAGTACTTC
TRBJ2-7,NA,many,TRBV5-1,CASSFDREQYF,TGCGCCAGCAGCTTCGACAGGGAGCAGTACTTC
TRBJ2-3,NA,many,TRBV4-3,CASSQDGQPQGTQYF,TGCGCCAGCAGCCAAGATGGCCAGCCCCAGGGTACGCAGTATTTT
TRBJ2-5,TRBD2,few,TRBV20-1,CSASRGGGETQYF,TGCAGTGCTAGTCGGGGGGGTGGAGAGACCCAGTACTTC
TRBJ2-7,NA,few,TRBV20-1,CSASLGNYEQYF,TGCAGTGCTAGTCTGGGTAATTACGAGCAGTACTTC
TRBJ2-3,NA,NA,TRBV6-2/TRBV6-3,CASSPGHWAQYF,TGTGCCAGCAGCCCGGGACACTGGGCGCAGTATTTT
TRBJ2-1,NA,many,TRBV9,CASSGHMLGSYNEQFF,TGTGCCAGCAGCGGCCACATGTTGGGCTCCTACAATGAGCAGTTCTTC
TRBJ1-1,TRBD1,NA,TRBV7-3,CASSYSGQGAEAFF,TGTGCCAGCAGCTACTCGGGACAGGGGGCTGAAGCTTTCTTT
TRBJ1-1,NA,NA,TRBV20-1,CSARGGTSINTEAFF,TGCAGTGCTAGAGGGGGGACGTCAATCAACACTGAAGCTTTCTTT
TRBJ1-2,NA,NA,TRBV20-1,CSAPHQSTYGYTF,TGCAGTGCCCCTCACCAGAGCACCTATGGCTACACCTTC
TRBJ2-7,NA,NA,TRBV7-2,CASSLASSRLSAEQYF,TGTGCCAGCAGCTTAGCTTCGTCTAGATTGTCGGCCGAGCAGTACTTC
TRBJ2-1,TRBD2,many,TRBV5-1,CASSLERGSSYNEQFF,TGCGCCAGCAGCTTAGAGCGGGGGAGCTCCTACAATGAGCAGTTCTTC
TRBJ2-3,NA,many,TRBV3-1,CASSQVAGRADTQYF,TGTGCCAGCAGCCAAGTCGCGGGTAGGGCAGATACGCAGTATTTT
TRBJ2-1,TRBD2,NA,TRBV28,CASSWTSGSLNEQFF,TGTGCCAGCAGCTGGACTAGCGGGAGTCTTAATGAGCAGTTCTTC
TRBJ1-3,NA,many,TRBV4-3,CASSQYEGSGNTIYF,TGCGCCAGCAGCCAGTATGAGGGGTCTGGAAACACCATATATTTT
TRBJ2-2,NA,few,TRBV10-2,CASSDLTGYDFANTGELFF,TGCGCCAGCAGTGATTTGACAGGATACGACTTCGCGAACACCGGGGAGCTGTTTTTT
TRBJ1-4,NA,NA,TRBV4-3,CASSQEDASWAGREDEKLFF,TGCGCCAGCAGCCAAGAGGACGCCTCTTGGGCCGGGAGGGAGGATGAAAAACTGTTTTTT
TRBJ2-7,NA,few,TRBV14,CASSQARGLSYEQYF,TGTGCCAGCAGCCAAGCCAGGGGCCTCTCCTACGAGCAGTACTTC
TRBJ2-5,NA,many,TRBV29-1,CSVVWGPQETQYF,TGCAGCGTTGTGTGGGGGCCCCAAGAGACCCAGTACTTC
TRBJ2-1,NA,many,TRBV7-9,CASSLLNEQFF,TGTGCCAGCAGCTTGCTCAATGAGCAGTTCTTC
TRBJ2-5,TRBD2,NA,TRBV4-3,CASSRGTSGRRQETQYF,TGCGCCAGCAGTCGTGGGACTAGCGGGAGGAGGCAAGAGACCCAGTACTTC
TRBJ2-7,NA,NA,TRBV5-1,CASSLVGGREQYF,TGCGCCAGCAGCTTGGTCGGTGGGAGGGAGCAGTACTTC
TRBJ1-1,TRBD1,few,TRBV20-1,CSATQGANTEAFF,TGCAGTGCTACACAGGGGGCGAACACTGAAGCTTTCTTT
TRBJ2-5,TRBD2,NA,TRBV6-5,CASSSTSGGAGETQYF,TGTGCCAGCAGTTCTACTAGCGGGGGGGCAGGAGAGACCCAGTACTTC
TRBJ1-5,NA,few,TRBV10-3,CAISERGAGNQPQHF,TGTGCCATCAGTGAGCGGGGGGCCGGCAATCAGCCCCAGCATTTT